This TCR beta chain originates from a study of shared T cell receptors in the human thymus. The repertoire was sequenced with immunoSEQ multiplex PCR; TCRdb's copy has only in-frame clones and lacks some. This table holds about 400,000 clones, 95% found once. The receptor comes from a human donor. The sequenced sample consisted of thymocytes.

The CDR3 DNA reads TGTGCCAGCAGCTTAGTGGGGGGACCGCGGGCAGGAAACACCATATATTTT. Residues: CASSLVGGPRAGNTIYF. This chain joins TRBV11-2 and TRBJ1-3, with D possibly matching TRBD1 (5 bases). V was clipped by 1 base and J by 4 bases, with 17 bases between them. The CDR3 contains 17 residues. Germline values: CDR1 SGHAT, CDR2 FQNNGV.